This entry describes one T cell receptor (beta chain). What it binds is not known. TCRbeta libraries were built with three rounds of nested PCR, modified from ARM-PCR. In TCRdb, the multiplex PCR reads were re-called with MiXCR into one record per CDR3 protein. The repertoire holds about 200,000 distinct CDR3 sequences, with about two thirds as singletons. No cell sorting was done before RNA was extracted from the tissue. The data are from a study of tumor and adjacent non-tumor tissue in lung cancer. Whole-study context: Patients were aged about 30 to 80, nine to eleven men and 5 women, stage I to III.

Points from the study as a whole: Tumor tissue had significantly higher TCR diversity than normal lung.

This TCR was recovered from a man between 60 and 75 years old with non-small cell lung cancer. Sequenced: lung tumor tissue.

For the CDR3, the DNA is TGTGCCAGCAGCGGAACTGCGGGTCTCACACTGGGTGACTCCTACAATGAGCAGTTCTTC. The encoded protein is CASSGTAGLTLGDSYNEQFF. V gene TRBV7-9 combines with J gene TRBJ2-1, with D perhaps matching TRBD2 (5 bases). V lost 5 bases to trimming and J lost 0 bases, with 26 bases between them. The V gene's germline CDR1 is SEHNR and CDR2 FQNEAQ (reference sequence). This CDR3 contains 20 residues.